This TCR beta chain was sequenced during a study of somatic mutations in cytotoxic T cells in rheumatoid arthritis. Study-level background: The researchers flow-sorted some T-cell populations stained with V beta antibodies and got nearly 100% purity, and these included V beta1+ cells sequenced for TCRB. Overall study results and limits: TRBV07's slight underrepresentation, observed in rheumatoid arthritis patients, lacked adjustment for multiple comparisons. The top CD8+ clone topped 20% of CD8+ cells in about an eighth of the roughly 65 patients. Patients with rheumatoid arthritis did not differ significantly from age-matched healthy controls in CD8+ T-cell clonality.

For this clone: Its antigen is still unknown.

V was cut by 3 bases and J by 2 bases, with 4 bases left in between. CDR1 is SEHNR, CDR2 FQNEAQ, per germline (reference sequence). The CDR3 runs to 12 residues. TCRdb keeps only in-frame clones here, not all; method: immunoSEQ multiplex PCR. The profile shows 15,000 to 20,000 clones, 85% of them singletons. The chain recombines TRBV7-9 with TRBJ1-1, with D unclear. The TCR was taken from a woman aged 40-49 years with rheumatoid arthritis. The sequenced sample consisted of CD8+ T cells sorted from blood. CDR3 DNA: TGTGCCAGCAGCTTCCAAAACACTGAAGCTTTCTTT. It codes for CASSFQNTEAFF.